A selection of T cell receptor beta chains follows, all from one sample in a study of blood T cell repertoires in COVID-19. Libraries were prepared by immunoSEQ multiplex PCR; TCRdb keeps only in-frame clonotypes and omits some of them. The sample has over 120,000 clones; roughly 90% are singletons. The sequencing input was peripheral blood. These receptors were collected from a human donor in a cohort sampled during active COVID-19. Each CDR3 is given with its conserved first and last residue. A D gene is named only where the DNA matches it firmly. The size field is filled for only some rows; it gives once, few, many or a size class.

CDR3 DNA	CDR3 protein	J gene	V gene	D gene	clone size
TGTGCCAGCAGCCAAGGCCTCTTAGCGGGGTACAATGAGCAGTTCTTC	CASSQGLLAGYNEQFF	TRBJ2-1	TRBV3-1/TRBV3-2	TRBD2	.
TGTGCCAGCAGCTCCGCAGCCCCCGGGACAGAGCACTACAATGAGCAGTTCTTC	CASSSAAPGTEHYNEQFF	TRBJ2-1	TRBV7-6	TRBD1	.
TGTGCCAGCAGCTTATCGGGGGACAGCCGGTCGTCCGTTGCCGGGGAGCTGTTTTTT	CASSLSGDSRSSVAGELFF	TRBJ2-2	TRBV7-9	.	.
TGTGCCAGCAGCCTAGGTGTTCAGGGATCGAGTAATGAGCAGTTCTTC	CASSLGVQGSSNEQFF	TRBJ2-1	TRBV7-2	.	once
TGTGCCAGCAGCCCCCGTGGGGGCGCGGGTAGAAAACTGTTTTTT	CASSPRGGAGRKLFF	TRBJ1-4	TRBV14	.	.
TGTGCCAGCAGTCGACAGGGGAACACCGGGGAGCTGTTTTTT	CASSRQGNTGELFF	TRBJ2-2	TRBV2	TRBD1	few
TGTGCCAGCAGCACCGGGACTAATGAAAAACTGTTTTTT	CASSTGTNEKLFF	TRBJ1-4	TRBV7-2	.	.
TGTGCCAGCAGCTCCATCTCTGGGGCCAACGTCCTGACTTTC	CASSSISGANVLTF	TRBJ2-6	TRBV5-6	.	.
TGTGCCAGCAGCTTAGCCCAGAGAAGCGCAAGCTCCTACGAGCAGTACTTC	CASSLAQRSASSYEQYF	TRBJ2-7	TRBV11-1	.	.
TGCGCCAGCAGCCAAGAGGGACTAGCGGCCCGCACAGATACGCAGTATTTT	CASSQEGLAARTDTQYF	TRBJ2-3	TRBV4-1	TRBD2	.
TGTGCCAGTAGTATAGGTAGACAGGGTGTGGGACAGCCCCAGCATTTT	CASSIGRQGVGQPQHF	TRBJ1-5	TRBV19	TRBD1	.
TGTGCCAGCAGTGGAAGGACTGGGACAGTCAACACTGAAGCTTTCTTT	CASSGRTGTVNTEAFF	TRBJ1-1	TRBV6-4	TRBD1	once
TGCGCCAGCAGGGAGGACAGTTACTACTCTGGAAACACCATATATTTT	CASREDSYYSGNTIYF	TRBJ1-3	TRBV10-2	.	.
TGTGCCAGCAGCGTAGGAGCCGCGGGGGTTACCGGGGAGCTGTTTTTT	CASSVGAAGVTGELFF	TRBJ2-2	TRBV9	TRBD2	.
TGTGCCAGCAGCAATCGGGGGGGCACTGAAGCTTTCTTT	CASSNRGGTEAFF	TRBJ1-1	TRBV7-6	.	.
TGCAGCGTCGCGGGGGACTTAGGAAACACCATATATTTT	CSVAGDLGNTIYF	TRBJ1-3	TRBV29-1	.	.
TGTGCCACCAGCAGAGATCCAGCGGGGGACAATGAGCAGTTCTTC	CATSRDPAGDNEQFF	TRBJ2-1	TRBV15	TRBD2	.
TGCGCCAGCAGCTTGGTACAGGGGGCGCCCACTGAAGCTTTCTTT	CASSLVQGAPTEAFF	TRBJ1-1	TRBV5-1	TRBD1	.
TGTGCCAGCAGGCGACAGGGGAACTATGGCTACACCTTC	CASRRQGNYGYTF	TRBJ1-2	TRBV6-5	TRBD1	many
TGTGCCAGCAGCCTCCGCGAGGGCATTAACTATGGCTACACCTTC	CASSLREGINYGYTF	TRBJ1-2	TRBV2	.	.
TGTGCCAGCAGCTCCACACGCGGGGAGCAGTACTTC	CASSSTRGEQYF	TRBJ2-7	TRBV7-8	.	.
TGTGCCAGCAGTTCGGAGGGACAGATTAATCAGCCCCAGCATTTT	CASSSEGQINQPQHF	TRBJ1-5	TRBV6-5	TRBD1	.
TGCGCCAGCAGCTTCAGGGGTACCGGGGAGCTGTTTTTT	CASSFRGTGELFF	TRBJ2-2	TRBV4-1	.	.
TGCGCCAGCAGCCAAGATCTGAGGTATTTGGCAGGGAAAGGAAACACCATATATTTT	CASSQDLRYLAGKGNTIYF	TRBJ1-3	TRBV4-3	.	.
TGTGCCAGCAGCTCGAACCCGGGACATCGTGATTCCTATGGCTACACCTTC	CASSSNPGHRDSYGYTF	TRBJ1-2	TRBV11-2	.	once
TGTGCCAGCAGCTACTTGGAGCATGAGCAGTTCTTC	CASSYLEHEQFF	TRBJ2-1	TRBV9	.	.
TGTGCCAGCAGTTTTGGGACAGGCGGAAAACTGTTTTTT	CASSFGTGGKLFF	TRBJ1-4	TRBV12-3/TRBV12-4	TRBD1	.
TGCGCCAGCAGCCGAGGACAGGGAGGGGCTGAAGCTTTCTTT	CASSRGQGGAEAFF	TRBJ1-1	TRBV4-1	TRBD1	.
TGTGCCAGCGGACAGTACTCTGGGGCCAACGTCCTGACTTTC	CASGQYSGANVLTF	TRBJ2-6	TRBV2	.	.
TGTGCCAGCAGTTACTTATCCAGGGCGGACATTCAGTACTTC	CASSYLSRADIQYF	TRBJ2-4	TRBV6-2/TRBV6-3	.	.
TGTGCCAGCAGCCCGGGGATTGGCAATCAGCCCCAGCATTTT	CASSPGIGNQPQHF	TRBJ1-5	TRBV9	.	.
TGCGCCAGCAGCTACGGAGGGAACACTGAAGCTTTCTTT	CASSYGGNTEAFF	TRBJ1-1	TRBV5-1	.	.
TGTGCCAGCAAGGGACAGGGGCAGAGACAGCCCCAGCATTTT	CASKGQGQRQPQHF	TRBJ1-5	TRBV7-3	TRBD1	.
TGTGCCAGCAGTGGGGGAAGCGGGGAGGTCTACGAGCAGTACTTC	CASSGGSGEVYEQYF	TRBJ2-7	TRBV2	TRBD2	.
TGTGCCAGCAGTTCTGACAGGGTGGGAAGCAATCAGCCCCAGCATTTT	CASSSDRVGSNQPQHF	TRBJ1-5	TRBV28	TRBD1	.
TGTGCCAGCAGCTTAGCCTTCCCGTATCAGCCCCAGCATTTT	CASSLAFPYQPQHF	TRBJ1-5	TRBV11-2	.	.
TGTGCCAGCAGCTTAGGCCTGACAGGCCATTGGGATGAGCAGTTCTTC	CASSLGLTGHWDEQFF	TRBJ2-1	TRBV7-9	.	.
TGTGCCGCAGCTTACAGAGCTAACTATGGCTACACCTTC	CAAAYRANYGYTF	TRBJ1-2	TRBV2	.	.
TGCGCCAGCAGCTTGACCAGCGGGGGGGCGGAGAATGAGCAGTTCTTC	CASSLTSGGAENEQFF	TRBJ2-1	TRBV5-1	TRBD2	once
TGTGCCAGCAGCTCCCGAGGAGGGGACGAGCAGTACTTC	CASSSRGGDEQYF	TRBJ2-7	TRBV3-1/TRBV3-2	.	few